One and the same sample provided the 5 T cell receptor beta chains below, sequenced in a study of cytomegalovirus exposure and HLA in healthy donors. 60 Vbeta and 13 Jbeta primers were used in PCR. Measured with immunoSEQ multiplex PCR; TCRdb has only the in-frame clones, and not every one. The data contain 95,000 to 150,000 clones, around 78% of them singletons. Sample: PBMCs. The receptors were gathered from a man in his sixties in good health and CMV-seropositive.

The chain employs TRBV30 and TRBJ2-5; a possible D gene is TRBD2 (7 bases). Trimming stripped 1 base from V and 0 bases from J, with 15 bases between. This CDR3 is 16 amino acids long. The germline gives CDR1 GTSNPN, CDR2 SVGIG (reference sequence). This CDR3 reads CAWSGRGAADQETQYF. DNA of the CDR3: TGTGCCTGGAGTGGACGGGGGGCGGCCGACCAAGAGACCCAGTACTTC.

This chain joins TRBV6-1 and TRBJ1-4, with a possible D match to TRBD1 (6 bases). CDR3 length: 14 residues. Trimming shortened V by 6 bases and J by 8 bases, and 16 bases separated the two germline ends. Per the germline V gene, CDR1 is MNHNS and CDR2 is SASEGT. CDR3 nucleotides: TGTGCCAGCAGCCGGGACAATCGAGGCGAAAAACTGTTTTTT. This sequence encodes CASSRDNRGEKLFF.

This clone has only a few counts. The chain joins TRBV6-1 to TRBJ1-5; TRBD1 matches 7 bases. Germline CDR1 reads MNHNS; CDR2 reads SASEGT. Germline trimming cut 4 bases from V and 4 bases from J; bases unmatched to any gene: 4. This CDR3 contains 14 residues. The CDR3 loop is CASSVQGQNQPQHF. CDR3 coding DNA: TGTGCCAGCAGTGTTCAGGGACAGAATCAGCCCCAGCATTTT.

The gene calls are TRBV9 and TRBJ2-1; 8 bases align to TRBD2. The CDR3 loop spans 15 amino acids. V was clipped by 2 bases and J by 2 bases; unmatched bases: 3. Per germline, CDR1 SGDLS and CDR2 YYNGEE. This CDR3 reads CASSVSGRPYNEQFF. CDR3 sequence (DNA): TGTGCCAGCAGCGTCAGCGGGAGACCCTACAATGAGCAGTTCTTC.

CDR3 loop: CASSYPSGSNYGYTF. The CDR3 DNA is TGTGCCAGCAGTTACCCTTCTGGCAGTAACTATGGCTACACCTTC. The chain recombines TRBV6-5 with TRBJ1-2; D remains ambiguous. V lost 2 bases and J lost 1, with 11 bases in between. The CDR3 loop spans 15 amino acids. Germline loops: CDR1 MNHEY, CDR2 SVGAGI.